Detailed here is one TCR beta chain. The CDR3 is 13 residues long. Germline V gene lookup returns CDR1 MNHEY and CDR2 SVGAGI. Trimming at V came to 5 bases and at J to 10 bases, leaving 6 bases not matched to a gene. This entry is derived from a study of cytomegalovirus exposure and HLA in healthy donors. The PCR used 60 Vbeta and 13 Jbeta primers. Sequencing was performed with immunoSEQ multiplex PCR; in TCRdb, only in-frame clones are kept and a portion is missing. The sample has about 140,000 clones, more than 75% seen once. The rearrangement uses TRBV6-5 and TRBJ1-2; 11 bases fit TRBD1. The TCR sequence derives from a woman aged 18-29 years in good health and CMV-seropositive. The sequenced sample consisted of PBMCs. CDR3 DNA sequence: TGTGCCAGCAGTACCGGGGACAGGGGGGACTACACCTTC. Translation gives CASSTGDRGDYTF.